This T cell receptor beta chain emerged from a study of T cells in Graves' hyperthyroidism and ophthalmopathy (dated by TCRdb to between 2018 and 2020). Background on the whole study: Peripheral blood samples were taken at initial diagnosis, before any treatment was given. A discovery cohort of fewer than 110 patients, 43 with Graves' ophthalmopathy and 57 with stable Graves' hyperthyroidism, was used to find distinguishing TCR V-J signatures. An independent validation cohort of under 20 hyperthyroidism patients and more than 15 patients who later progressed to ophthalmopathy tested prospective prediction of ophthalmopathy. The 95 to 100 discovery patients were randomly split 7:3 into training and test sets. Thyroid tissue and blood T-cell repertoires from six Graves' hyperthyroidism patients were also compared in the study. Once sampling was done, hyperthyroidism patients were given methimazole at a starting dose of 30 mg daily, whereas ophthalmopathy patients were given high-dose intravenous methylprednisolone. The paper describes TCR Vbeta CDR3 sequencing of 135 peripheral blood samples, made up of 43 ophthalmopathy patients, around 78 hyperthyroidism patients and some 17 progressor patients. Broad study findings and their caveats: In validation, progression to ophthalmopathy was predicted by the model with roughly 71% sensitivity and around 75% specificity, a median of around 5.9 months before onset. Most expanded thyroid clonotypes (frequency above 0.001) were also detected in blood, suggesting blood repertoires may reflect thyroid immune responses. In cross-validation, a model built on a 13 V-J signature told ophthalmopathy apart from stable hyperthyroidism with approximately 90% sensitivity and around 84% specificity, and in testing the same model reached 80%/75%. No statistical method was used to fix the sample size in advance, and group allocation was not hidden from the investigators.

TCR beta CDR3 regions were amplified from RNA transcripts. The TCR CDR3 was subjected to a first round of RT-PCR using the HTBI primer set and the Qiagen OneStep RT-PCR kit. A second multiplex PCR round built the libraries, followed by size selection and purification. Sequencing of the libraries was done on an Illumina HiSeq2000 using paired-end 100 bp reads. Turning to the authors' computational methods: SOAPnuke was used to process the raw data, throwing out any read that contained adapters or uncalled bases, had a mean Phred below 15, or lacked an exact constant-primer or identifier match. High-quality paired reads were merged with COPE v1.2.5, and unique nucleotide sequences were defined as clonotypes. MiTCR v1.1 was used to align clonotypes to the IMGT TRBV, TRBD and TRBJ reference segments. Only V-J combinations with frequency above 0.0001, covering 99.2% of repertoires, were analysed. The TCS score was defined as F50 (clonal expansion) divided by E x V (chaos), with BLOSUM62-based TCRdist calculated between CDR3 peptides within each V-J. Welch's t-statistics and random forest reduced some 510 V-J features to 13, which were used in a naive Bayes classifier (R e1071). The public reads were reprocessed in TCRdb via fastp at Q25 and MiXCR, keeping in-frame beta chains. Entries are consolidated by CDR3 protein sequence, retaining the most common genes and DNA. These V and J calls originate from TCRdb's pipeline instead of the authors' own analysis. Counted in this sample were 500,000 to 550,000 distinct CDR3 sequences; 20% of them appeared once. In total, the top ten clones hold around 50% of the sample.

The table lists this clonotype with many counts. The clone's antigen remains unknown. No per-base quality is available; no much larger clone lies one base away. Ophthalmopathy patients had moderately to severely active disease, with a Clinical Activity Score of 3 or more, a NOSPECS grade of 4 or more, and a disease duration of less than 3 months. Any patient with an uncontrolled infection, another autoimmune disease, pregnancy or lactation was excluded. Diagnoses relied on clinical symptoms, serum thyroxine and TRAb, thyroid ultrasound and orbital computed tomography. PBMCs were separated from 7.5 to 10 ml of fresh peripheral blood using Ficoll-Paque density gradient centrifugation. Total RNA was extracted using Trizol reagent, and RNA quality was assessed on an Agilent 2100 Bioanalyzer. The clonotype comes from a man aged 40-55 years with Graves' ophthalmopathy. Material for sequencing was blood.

The nucleotide sequence reads TGTGCCAGCAGTGAACAGGGGGCCGGTCGCAAAGAGACCCAGTACTTC. Translated, this gives CASSEQGAGRKETQYF. The receptor chain draws on TRBV27 and TRBJ2-5, and TRBD1 matches 9 of the central bases. Germline trimming: 5 bases from V, 3 bases from J; junction bases outside gene matches: 10. For CDR1 and CDR2, the germline V gene (reference sequence) lists MNHEY and SMNVEV. The CDR3 holds 16 amino acids from the cysteine to the phenylalanine. Solely the CDR3 DNA is kept, with 48 bases framed from the first base.